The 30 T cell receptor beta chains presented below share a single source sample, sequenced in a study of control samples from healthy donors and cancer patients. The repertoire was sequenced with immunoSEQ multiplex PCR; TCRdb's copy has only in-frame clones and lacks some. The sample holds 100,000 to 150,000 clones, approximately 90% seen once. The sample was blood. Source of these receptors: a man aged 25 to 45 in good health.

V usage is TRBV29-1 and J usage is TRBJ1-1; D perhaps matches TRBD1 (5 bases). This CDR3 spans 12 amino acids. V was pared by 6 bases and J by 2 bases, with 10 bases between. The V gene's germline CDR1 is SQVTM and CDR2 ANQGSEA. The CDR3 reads CSVSQVNTEAFF. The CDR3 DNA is TGCAGCGTCTCACAGGTAAACACTGAAGCTTTCTTT.

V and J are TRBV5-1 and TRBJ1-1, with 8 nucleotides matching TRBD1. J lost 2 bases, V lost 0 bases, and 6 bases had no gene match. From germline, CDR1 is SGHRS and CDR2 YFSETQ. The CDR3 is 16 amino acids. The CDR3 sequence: CASSLGDRTENTEAFF. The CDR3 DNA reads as TGCGCCAGCAGCTTGGGGGACAGGACCGAAAACACTGAAGCTTTCTTT.

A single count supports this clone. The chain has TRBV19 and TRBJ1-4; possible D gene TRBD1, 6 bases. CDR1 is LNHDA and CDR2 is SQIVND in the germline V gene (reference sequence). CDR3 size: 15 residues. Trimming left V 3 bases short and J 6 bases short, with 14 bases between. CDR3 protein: CASSIPRGSHEKLFF. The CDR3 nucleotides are TGTGCCAGTAGTATTCCAAGGGGGAGTCATGAAAAACTGTTTTTT.

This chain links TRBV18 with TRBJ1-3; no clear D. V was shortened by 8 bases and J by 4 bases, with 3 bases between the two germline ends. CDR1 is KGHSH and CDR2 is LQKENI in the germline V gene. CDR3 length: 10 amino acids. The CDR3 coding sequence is TGTGCCAGCCGGGGAAACACCATATATTTT. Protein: CASRGNTIYF.

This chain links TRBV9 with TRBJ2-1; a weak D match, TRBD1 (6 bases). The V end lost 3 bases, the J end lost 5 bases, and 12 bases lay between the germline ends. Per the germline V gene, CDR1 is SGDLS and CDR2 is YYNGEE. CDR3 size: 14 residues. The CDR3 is CASSAPPGDNEQFF. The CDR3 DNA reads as TGTGCCAGCAGCGCCCCGCCAGGGGACAATGAGCAGTTCTTC.

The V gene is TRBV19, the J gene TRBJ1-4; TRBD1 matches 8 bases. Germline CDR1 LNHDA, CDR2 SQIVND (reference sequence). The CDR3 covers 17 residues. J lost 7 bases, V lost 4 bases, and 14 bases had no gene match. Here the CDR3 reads CASSTPGGAYRFEKLFF. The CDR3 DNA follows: TGTGCCAGTAGTACTCCAGGGGGCGCCTATCGATTTGAAAAACTGTTTTTT.

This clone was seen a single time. The CDR3 DNA reads TGCAGCGTTTGGGGCGGGGACAGTGAAGCTTTCTTT. This encodes CSVWGGDSEAFF. The J gene is TRBJ1-1, the V gene TRBV29-1, with 7 nucleotides matching TRBD1. In germline, CDR1 is SQVTM, CDR2 ANQGSEA. The CDR3 loop spans 12 amino acids. The J segment lost 7 bases and the V segment lost 5 bases, leaving 7 bases of the junction unmatched. The variable domain in full, completed from reference TRBV29-1 and TRBJ1-1, reads SAVISQKPSRDICQRGTSLTIQCQVDSQVTMMFWYRQQPGQSLTLIATANQGSEATYESGFVIDKFPISRPNLTFSTLTVSNMSPEDSSIYLCSVWGGDSEAFFGQGTRLTVV.

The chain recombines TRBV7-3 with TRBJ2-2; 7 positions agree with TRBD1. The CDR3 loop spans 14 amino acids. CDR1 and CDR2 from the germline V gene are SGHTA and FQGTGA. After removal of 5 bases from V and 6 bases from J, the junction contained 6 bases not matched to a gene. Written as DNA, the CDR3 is TGTGCCAGCAGCCTACAACAGGGGCCCGGGGAGCTGTTTTTT. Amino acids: CASSLQQGPGELFF.

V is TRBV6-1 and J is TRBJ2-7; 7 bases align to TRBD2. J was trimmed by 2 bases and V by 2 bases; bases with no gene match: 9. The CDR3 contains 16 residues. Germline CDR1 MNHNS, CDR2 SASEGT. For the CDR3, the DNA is TGTGCCAGCAGTGAAAGTCCGGGGGAGGGGACCTACGAGCAGTACTTC. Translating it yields CASSESPGEGTYEQYF.

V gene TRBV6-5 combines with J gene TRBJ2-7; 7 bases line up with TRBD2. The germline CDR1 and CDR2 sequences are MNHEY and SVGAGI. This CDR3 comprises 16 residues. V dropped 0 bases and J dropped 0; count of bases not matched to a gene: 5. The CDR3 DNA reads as TGTGCCAGCAGTTACTCGACAAGCGGGGCCTCCTACGAGCAGTACTTC. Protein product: CASSYSTSGASYEQYF.

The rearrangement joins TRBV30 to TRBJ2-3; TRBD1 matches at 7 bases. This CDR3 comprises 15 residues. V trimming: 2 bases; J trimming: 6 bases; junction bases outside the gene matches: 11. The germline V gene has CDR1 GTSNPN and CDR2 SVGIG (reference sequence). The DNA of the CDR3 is TGTGCCTGGAGTACAGGACAGGAGAGATCCGATACGCAGTATTTT. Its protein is CAWSTGQERSDTQYF.

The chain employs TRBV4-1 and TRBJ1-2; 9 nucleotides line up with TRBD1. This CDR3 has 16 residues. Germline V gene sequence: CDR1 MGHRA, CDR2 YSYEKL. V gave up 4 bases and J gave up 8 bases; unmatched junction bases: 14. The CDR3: CASSPIYPGTGYGYTF. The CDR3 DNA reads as TGCGCCAGCAGCCCTATATATCCCGGGACAGGGTACGGCTACACCTTC.

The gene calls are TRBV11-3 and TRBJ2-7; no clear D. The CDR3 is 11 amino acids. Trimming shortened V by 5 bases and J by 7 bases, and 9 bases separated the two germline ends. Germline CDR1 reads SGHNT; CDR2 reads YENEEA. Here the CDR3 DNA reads TGTGCCAGCAGCCAAACCTCTGAGCAGTACTTC. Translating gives CASSQTSEQYF.

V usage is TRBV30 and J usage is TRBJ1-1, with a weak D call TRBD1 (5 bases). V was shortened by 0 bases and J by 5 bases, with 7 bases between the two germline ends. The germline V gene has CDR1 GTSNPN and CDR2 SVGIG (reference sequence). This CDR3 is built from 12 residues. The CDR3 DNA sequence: TGTGCCTGGAGTGTTGCAGGGACTGAAGCTTTCTTT. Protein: CAWSVAGTEAFF.

CDR3 in amino acids: CASSLEAPGTTEAFF. The CDR3, as DNA: TGCGCCAGCAGCTTGGAGGCACCGGGTACCACTGAAGCTTTCTTT. The chain combines TRBV5-1 with TRBJ1-1; no definite D call. Germline V gene lookup returns CDR1 SGHRS and CDR2 YFSETQ. V was trimmed by 0 bases and J by 4 bases, leaving 13 bases between them. The CDR3 totals 15 residues.

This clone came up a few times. The CDR3 bases are TGTGCCAGTAGTTTTCTTACGGGTGAAGAGCAGTACTTC. Translating it yields CASSFLTGEEQYF. The V call is TRBV19, the J call TRBJ2-7; D uncertain. Trimming cost V 5 bases and J 7 bases, with 15 bases left between them. The CDR3 has 13 amino acids. Per germline, CDR1 LNHDA and CDR2 SQIVND (reference sequence).

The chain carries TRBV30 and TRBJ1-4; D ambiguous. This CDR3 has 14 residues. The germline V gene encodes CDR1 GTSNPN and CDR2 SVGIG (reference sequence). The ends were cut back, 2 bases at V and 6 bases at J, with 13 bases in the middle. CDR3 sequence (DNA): TGTGCCTGGAGTCCCATAAGTAGAGATGAAAAACTGTTTTTT. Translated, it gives CAWSPISRDEKLFF. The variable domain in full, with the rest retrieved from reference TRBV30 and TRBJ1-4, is SQTIHQWPATLVQPVGSPLSLECTVEGTSNPNLYWYRQAAGRGLQLLFYSVGIGQISSEVPQNLSASRPQDRQFILSSKKLLLSDSGFYLCAWSPISRDEKLFFGSGTQLSVL.

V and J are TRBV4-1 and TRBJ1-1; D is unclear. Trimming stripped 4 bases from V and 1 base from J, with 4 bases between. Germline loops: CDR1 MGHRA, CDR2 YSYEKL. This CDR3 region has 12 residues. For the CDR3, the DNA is TGCGCCAGCAGCCGCAAGAACACTGAAGCTTTCTTT. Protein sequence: CASSRKNTEAFF.

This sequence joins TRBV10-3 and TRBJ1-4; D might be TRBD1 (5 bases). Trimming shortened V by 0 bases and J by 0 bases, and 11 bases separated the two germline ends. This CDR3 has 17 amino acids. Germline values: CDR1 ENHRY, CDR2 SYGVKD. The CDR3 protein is CAISESGALATNEKLFF. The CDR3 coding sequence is TGTGCCATCAGTGAGTCCGGGGCCCTGGCAACTAATGAAAAACTGTTTTTT.

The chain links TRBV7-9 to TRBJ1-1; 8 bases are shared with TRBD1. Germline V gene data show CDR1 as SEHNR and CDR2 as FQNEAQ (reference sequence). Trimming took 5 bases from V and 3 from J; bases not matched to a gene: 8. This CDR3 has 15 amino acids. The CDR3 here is CASSPQGARDTEAFF. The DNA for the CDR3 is TGTGCCAGCAGCCCTCAGGGGGCGAGAGACACTGAAGCTTTCTTT.

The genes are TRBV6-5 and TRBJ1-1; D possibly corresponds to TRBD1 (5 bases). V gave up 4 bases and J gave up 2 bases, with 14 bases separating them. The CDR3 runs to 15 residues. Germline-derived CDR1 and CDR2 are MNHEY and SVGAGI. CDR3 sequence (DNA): TGTGCCAGCAGTTCCGTTGGGGGAGTTAACACTGAAGCTTTCTTT. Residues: CASSSVGGVNTEAFF.

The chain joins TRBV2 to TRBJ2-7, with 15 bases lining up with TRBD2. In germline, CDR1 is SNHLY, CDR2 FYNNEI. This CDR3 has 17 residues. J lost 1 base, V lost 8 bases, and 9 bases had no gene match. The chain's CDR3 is CASGQGLAGGESYEQYV. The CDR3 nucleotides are TGTGCCAGCGGACAGGGACTAGCGGGGGGCGAGTCCTACGAGCAGTACGTC.

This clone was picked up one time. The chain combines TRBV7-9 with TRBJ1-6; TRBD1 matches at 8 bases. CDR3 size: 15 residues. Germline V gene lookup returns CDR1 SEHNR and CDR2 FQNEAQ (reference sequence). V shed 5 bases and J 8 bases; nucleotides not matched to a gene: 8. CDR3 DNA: TGTGCCAGCAGCCCGGGACAGGTTCTTTATTCACCCCTCCACTTT. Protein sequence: CASSPGQVLYSPLHF. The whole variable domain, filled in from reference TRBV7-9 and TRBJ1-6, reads DTGVSQNPRHKITKRGQNVTFRCDPISEHNRLYWYRQTLGQGPEFLTYFQNEAQLEKSRLLSDRFSAERPKGSFSTLEIQRTEQGDSAMYLCASSPGQVLYSPLHFGNGTRLTVT.

The CDR3 region is CASSLSGAGGDYGYTF. For the CDR3, the DNA is TGTGCCAGCAGCTTATCGGGGGCAGGGGGCGACTATGGCTACACCTTC. The chain joins TRBV7-2 to TRBJ1-2, with 8 bases matching TRBD1. Germline V lookup: CDR1 SGHTA, CDR2 FQGNSA. V trimming: 2 bases; J trimming: 3 bases; junction bases outside the gene matches: 8. This CDR3 comprises 16 residues.

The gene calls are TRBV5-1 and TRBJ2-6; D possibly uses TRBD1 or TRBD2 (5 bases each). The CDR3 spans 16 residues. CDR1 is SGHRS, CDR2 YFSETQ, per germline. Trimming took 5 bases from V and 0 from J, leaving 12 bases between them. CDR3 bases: TGCGCCAGCAGGTTAGGGACGGTCTCTGGGGCCAACGTCCTGACTTTC. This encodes CASRLGTVSGANVLTF.

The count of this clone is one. Here the CDR3 DNA reads TGTGCCACCAGTGATTTAGACGAAACCGGGGAGCTGTTTTTT. This codes for CATSDLDETGELFF. The chain links TRBV24-1 to TRBJ2-2; D is ambiguous. The CDR3 consists of 14 residues. From germline, CDR1 is KGHDR and CDR2 SFDVKD. V was cut by 1 base and J by 5 bases, with 7 bases left in between.

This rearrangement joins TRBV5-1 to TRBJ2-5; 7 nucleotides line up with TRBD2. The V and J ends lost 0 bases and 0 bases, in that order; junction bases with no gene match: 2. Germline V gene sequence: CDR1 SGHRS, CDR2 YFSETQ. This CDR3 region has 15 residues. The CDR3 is CASSLVAGDQETQYF. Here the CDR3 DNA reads TGCGCCAGCAGCTTGGTGGCGGGGGACCAAGAGACCCAGTACTTC.

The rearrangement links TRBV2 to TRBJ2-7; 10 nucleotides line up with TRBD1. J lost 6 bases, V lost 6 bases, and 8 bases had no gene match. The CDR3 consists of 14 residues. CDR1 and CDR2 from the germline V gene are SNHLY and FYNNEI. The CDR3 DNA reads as TGTGCCAGCAGATACCGGGACAGGGGCGGCGAGCAGTACTTC. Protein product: CASRYRDRGGEQYF.

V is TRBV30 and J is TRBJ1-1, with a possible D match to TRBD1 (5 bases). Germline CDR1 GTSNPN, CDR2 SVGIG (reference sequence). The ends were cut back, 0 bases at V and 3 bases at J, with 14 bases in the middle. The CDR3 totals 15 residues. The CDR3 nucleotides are TGTGCCTGGAGTGTTATGGGCAGGGCTCACACTGAAGCTTTCTTT. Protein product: CAWSVMGRAHTEAFF.

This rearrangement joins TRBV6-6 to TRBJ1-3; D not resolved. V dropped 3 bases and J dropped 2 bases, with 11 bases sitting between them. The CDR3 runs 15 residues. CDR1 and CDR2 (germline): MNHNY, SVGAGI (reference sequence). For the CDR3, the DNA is TGTGCCAGCAGTTATACCCAAGAAACTGGAAACACCATATATTTT. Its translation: CASSYTQETGNTIYF.